This TCR beta chain was retrieved from a study of blood T cell repertoires in COVID-19. Whole-study context: The study drew acute and convalescent COVID-19 samples from the United States, Italy and Spain. The cDNA or gDNA used as material had been derived from T cells, B-cell-depleted T cells, or PBMCs.

Germline CDR1 and CDR2: KGHDR and SFDVKD. V was clipped by 3 bases and J by 3 bases, with 14 bases between them. This CDR3 spans 16 amino acids. Per the original data handling: Reference gene primer amplification yielded estimated nucleated cell counts. Repertoires were generated with immunoSEQ multiplex PCR, while TCRdb's copy carries only in-frame clones and drops some. That table is the source of V, J and clone size, and D and trimming were worked out from the DNA. The sample lists 230,000 or so clones, roughly 76% occurring once. Enrolment of Seattle patients took place during active infection, and they were followed longitudinally.

The receptor comes from an elderly woman with COVID-19, enrolled during active disease. The source material was peripheral blood. V usage is TRBV24-1 and J usage is TRBJ1-5; weak D call: TRBD1 (6 bases). Here the CDR3 reads CATSDSSRGYNQPQHF. The CDR3 DNA reads TGTGCCACCAGTGATAGTTCCAGGGGCTACAATCAGCCCCAGCATTTT.